Listed below are T cell receptor beta chains from one sample, sequenced in a study of identical twins. Each CDR3 protein gets one entry after TCRdb re-called the 5' RACE reads with MiXCR. The table lists about 730,000 distinct CDR3 sequences, 21% of them singletons. These sequences were also reported in another study, on T cells expressing NK-cell markers.

Sequenced material: PBMCs. These TCRs come from a woman between 18 and 30 years old in good health. Both conserved end residues are part of each CDR3.

v_call cdr3_aa
TRBV3-1 CASSQDQGIYGYTF
TRBV5-1 CASSLTEGPYEQYF
TRBV10-3 CAISEIEGNEQFF
TRBV3-1 CASSHWRDLNEQFF
TRBV20-1 CSARVPGFDGGHYNEQFF
TRBV6-1 CASLTSAGTGELFF
TRBV12-3/TRBV12-4 CASSLDGGAGFDEFF
TRBV20-1 CSAATPGRSSTDTQYF
TRBV20-1 CSARDPRSSYEQYF
TRBV20-1 CSARQGFYNEQFF
TRBV19 CATQPGLAGAYTYNEQFF
TRBV10-3 CAISEPHRAPGSEQYF
TRBV7-2 CASSQGLMGEQFF
TRBV20-1 CSARGRALYNEQFF
TRBV20-1 CSARTWSSGGDTQYF
TRBV12-3/TRBV12-4 CASSPSGGASNEQYF
TRBV10-3 CAISESTGLDNQPQHF
TRBV30 CAWSLPRVEQFF
TRBV20-1 CSARAGGENYGYTF
TRBV5-1 CASSFWYSSYEQYF
TRBV5-6 CASSLALITSYNEQFF
TRBV5-1 CASKRDLDSPLHF
TRBV10-3 CASEGSPGANVLTF
TRBV19 CASSMRAGNEQFF
TRBV29-1 CSVRFRDPGQPQHF
TRBV20-1 CSARDSRERTEAFF
TRBV13 CASSFVTGTEWNEQFF
TRBV7-2 CASSTFTSRSANYGYTF
TRBV5-1 CASSPTGTNTEAFF
TRBV7-9 CASSLMEGGKLFF
TRBV10-3 CAISNEGYQETQYF
TRBV5-1 CASSFWQGTTGELFF
TRBV20-1 CSASAWRTYNEQFF
TRBV11-2 CASSRGAWGTDTQYF
TRBV5-1 CASSTRDRPYEQYF
TRBV4-3 CASSQGLTSGANVLTF
TRBV10-3 CAISGGGSYEQYF
TRBV4-3 CASSPPGGRLDEQFF
TRBV2 CASSEGQGNLYEQYF
TRBV20-1 CSARTRDTEAFF
TRBV7-9 CASISRGGWNTEAFF
TRBV10-3 CATLGGPGANVLTF
TRBV9 CASSARLVSVQFF
TRBV21-1 CASSGGHPVQETQYF
TRBV27 CASAHRERESQYF